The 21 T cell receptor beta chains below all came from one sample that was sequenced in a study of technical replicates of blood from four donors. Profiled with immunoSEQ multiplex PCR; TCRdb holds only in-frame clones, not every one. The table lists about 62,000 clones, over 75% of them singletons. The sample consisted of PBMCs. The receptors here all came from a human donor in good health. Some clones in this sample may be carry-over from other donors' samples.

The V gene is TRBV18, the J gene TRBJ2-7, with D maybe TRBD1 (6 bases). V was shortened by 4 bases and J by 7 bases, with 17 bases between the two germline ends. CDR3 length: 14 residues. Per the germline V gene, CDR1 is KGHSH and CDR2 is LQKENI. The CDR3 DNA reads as TGTGCCAGCTCACGCAACAGGGCTGACGGGGAGCAGTACTTC. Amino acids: CASSRNRADGEQYF.

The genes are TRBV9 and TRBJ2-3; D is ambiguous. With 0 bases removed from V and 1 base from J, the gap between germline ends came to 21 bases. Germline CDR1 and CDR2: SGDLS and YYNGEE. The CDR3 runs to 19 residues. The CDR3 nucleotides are TGTGCCAGCAGCGTAGGGGTCGGAGCGCGGCGAGTTGGCACAGATACGCAGTATTTT. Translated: CASSVGVGARRVGTDTQYF. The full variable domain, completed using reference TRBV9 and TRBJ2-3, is DSGVTQTPKHLITATGQRVTLRCSPRSGDLSVYWYQQSLDQGLQFLIQYYNGEERAKGNILERFSAQQFPDLHSELNLSSLELGDSALYFCASSVGVGARRVGTDTQYFGPGTRLTVL.

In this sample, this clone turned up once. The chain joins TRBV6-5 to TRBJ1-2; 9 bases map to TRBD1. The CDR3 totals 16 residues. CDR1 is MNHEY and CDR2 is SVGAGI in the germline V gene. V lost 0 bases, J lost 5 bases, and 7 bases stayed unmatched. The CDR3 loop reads CASSYSRDRERYGYTF. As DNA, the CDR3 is TGTGCCAGCAGTTACTCCCGGGACAGGGAGAGGTATGGCTACACCTTC.

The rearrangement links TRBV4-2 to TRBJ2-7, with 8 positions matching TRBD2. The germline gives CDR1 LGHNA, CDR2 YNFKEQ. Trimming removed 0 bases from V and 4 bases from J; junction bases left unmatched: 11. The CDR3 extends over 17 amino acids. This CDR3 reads CASSQEETGGPVYEQYF. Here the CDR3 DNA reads TGTGCCAGCAGCCAAGAAGAAACGGGGGGGCCTGTGTACGAGCAGTACTTC.

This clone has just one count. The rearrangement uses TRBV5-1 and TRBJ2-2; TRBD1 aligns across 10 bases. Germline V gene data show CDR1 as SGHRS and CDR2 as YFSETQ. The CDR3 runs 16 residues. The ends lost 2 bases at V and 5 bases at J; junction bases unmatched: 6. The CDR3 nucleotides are TGCGCCAGCAGCTTTGGGACAGGGGCAGGGACCGGGGAGCTGTTTTTT. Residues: CASSFGTGAGTGELFF.

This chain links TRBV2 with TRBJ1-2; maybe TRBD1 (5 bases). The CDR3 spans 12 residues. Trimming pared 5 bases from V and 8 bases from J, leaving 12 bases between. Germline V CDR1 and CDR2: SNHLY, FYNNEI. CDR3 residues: CASSLATEGYTF. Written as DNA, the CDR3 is TGTGCCAGCAGTCTTGCGACAGAGGGCTACACCTTC.

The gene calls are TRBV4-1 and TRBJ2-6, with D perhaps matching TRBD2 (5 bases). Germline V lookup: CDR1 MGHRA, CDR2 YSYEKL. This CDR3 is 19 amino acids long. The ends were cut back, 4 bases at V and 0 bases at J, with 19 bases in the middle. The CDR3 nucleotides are TGCGCCAGCAGCCGAGGGTCGGGCCTATGGAGCTCTGGGGCCAACGTCCTGACTTTC. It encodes CASSRGSGLWSSGANVLTF.

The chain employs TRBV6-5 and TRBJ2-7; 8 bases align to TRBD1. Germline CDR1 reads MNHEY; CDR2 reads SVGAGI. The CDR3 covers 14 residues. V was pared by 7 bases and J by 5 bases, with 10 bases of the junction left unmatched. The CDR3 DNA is TGTGCCAGCATGCGGACAGGGCCCTACGACGAGCAGTACTTC. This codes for CASMRTGPYDEQYF.

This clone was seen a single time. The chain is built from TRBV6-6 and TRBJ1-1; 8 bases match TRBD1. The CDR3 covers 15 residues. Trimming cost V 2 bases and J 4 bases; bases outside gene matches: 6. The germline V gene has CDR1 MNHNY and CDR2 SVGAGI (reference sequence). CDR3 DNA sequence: TGTGCCAGCAGTTACCCGGGACAGGAGACCACTGAAGCTTTCTTT. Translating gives CASSYPGQETTEAFF.

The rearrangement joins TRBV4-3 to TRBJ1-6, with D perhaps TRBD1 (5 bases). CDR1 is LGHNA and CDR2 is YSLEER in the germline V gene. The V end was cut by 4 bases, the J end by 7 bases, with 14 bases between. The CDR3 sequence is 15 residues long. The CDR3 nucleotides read TGCGCCAGCAGCCCCCTGGGGGGATCGAATTCACCCCTCCACTTT. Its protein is CASSPLGGSNSPLHF.

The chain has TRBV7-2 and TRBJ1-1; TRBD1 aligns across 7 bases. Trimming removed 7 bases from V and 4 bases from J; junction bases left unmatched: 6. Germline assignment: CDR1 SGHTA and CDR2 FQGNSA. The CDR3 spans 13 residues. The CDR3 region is CASILDRATEAFF. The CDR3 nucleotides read TGTGCCAGCATCCTCGACAGGGCCACTGAAGCTTTCTTT.

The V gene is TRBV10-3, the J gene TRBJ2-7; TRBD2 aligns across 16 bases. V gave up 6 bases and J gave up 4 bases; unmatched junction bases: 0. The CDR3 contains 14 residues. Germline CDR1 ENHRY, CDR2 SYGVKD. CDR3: CAIRGLAGGYEQYF. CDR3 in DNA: TGTGCCATCAGGGGACTAGCGGGAGGGTACGAGCAGTACTTC.

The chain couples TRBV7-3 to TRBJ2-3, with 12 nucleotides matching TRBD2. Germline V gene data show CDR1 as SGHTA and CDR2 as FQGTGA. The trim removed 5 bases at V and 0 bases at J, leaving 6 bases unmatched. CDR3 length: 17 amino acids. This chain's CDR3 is CASSPEGLAGSTDTQYF. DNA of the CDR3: TGTGCCAGCAGCCCCGAGGGACTAGCGGGTAGCACAGATACGCAGTATTTT.

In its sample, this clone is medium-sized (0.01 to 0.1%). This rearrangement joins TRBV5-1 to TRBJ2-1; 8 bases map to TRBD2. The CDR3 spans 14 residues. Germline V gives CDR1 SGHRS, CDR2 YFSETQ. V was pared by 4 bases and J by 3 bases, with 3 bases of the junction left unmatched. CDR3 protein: CASSQSGGYNEQFF. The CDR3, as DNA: TGCGCCAGCAGCCAGAGCGGGGGCTACAATGAGCAGTTCTTC.

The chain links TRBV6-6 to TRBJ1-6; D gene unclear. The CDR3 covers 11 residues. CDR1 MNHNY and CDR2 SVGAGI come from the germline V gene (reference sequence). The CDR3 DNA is TGTTTCGAGGTTTGCAATTCACCCCTCCACTTT. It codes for CFEVCNSPLHF.

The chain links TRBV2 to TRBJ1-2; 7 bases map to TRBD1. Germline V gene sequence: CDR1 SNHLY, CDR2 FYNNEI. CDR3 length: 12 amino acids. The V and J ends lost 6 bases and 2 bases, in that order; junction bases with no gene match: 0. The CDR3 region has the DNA TGTGCCAGCAGACAGGGGAACTATGGCTACACCTTC. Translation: CASRQGNYGYTF.

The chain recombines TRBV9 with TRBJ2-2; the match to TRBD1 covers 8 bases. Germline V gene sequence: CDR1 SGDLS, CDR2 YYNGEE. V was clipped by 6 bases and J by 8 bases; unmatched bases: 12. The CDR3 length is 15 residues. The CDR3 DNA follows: TGTGCCAGCACCACAGGGGGTTCTTCTAGGGGGGAGCTGTTTTTT. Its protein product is CASTTGGSSRGELFF.

The CDR3 DNA reads TGTGCCAGCAGCTTAGCGGGGGGAATCGATGAGCAGTTCTTC. Amino acid sequence: CASSLAGGIDEQFF. This chain connects TRBV2 to TRBJ2-1; 10 nucleotides match TRBD2. The CDR3 is 14 amino acids. Germline values: CDR1 SNHLY, CDR2 FYNNEI. Losses at the gene ends were 6 bases for V and 8 bases for J; bases not matched to a gene: 7.

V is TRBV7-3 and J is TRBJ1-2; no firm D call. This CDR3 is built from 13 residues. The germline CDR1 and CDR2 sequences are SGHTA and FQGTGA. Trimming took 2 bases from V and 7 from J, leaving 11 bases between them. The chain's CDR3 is CASSLDGVAGYTF. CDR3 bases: TGTGCCAGCAGCTTAGACGGGGTCGCTGGCTACACCTTC.

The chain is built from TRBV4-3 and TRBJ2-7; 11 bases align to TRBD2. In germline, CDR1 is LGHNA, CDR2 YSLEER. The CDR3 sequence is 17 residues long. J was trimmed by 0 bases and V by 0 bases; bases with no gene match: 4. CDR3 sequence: CASSQEYGTSGSYEQYF. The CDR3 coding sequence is TGCGCCAGCAGCCAAGAATATGGGACTAGCGGCTCCTACGAGCAGTACTTC.

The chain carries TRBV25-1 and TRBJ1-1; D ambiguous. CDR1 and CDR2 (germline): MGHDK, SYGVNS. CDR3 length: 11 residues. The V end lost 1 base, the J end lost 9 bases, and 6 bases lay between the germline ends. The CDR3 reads CASSEFYQAFF. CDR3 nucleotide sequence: TGTGCCAGCAGTGAATTTTATCAAGCTTTCTTT.